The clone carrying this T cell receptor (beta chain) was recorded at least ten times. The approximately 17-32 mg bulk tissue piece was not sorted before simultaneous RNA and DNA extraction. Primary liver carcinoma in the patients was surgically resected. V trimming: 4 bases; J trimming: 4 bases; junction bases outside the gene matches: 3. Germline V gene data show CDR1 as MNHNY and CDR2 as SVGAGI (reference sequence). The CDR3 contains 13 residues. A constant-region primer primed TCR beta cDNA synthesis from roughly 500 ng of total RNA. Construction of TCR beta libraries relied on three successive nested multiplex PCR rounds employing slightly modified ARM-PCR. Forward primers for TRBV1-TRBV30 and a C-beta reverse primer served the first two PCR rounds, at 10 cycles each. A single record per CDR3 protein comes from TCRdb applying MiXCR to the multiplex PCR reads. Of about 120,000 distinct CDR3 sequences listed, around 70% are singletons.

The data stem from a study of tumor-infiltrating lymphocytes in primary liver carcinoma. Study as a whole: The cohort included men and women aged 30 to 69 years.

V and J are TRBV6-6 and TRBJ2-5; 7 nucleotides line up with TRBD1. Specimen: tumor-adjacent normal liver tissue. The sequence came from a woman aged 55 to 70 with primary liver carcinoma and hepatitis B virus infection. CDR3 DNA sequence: TGTGCCAGCAGTTTCCACAGGGGAGAGACCCAGTACTTC. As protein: CASSFHRGETQYF.